These T cell receptor beta chains were read from a single sample in a study of T-cell reconstitution after alpha-beta-depleted transplantation in children. TCRdb itself ran the PCR reads through MiXCR, one entry per CDR3 protein. Of roughly 500,000 distinct CDR3 sequences listed, over 25% are singletons. Sequences were derived from PBMCs from the stem cell graft donor, sampled from the stem cell graft. These receptors were obtained from a human donor who donated a stem cell graft to a child with aplastic anemia. The CDR3 runs from the conserved cysteine through the conserved F or W. A D gene is named only where the DNA matches it firmly. Part of the rows lack a size; the others show once, few, many or a class for expanded clones.

NA	TRBV6-2/TRBV6-3	TRBJ2-4	TRBD2	TGTGCCAGCTGTTTAGCGGGAGGGCAAAACATTCAGTACTTC	CASCLAGGQNIQYF
few	TRBV7-9	TRBJ2-2	NA	TGTGCCAGCAGCTTCTCACGACACGTTAACACCGGGGAGCTGTTTTTT	CASSFSRHVNTGELFF
NA	TRBV29-1	TRBJ2-5	NA	TGCAGCGTTGCCGGGACCGCCGAGGGGGCCCAGTACTTC	CSVAGTAEGAQYF
NA	TRBV20-1	TRBJ2-1	NA	TGCAGTGCTAGATCGGCTAGGGAGCAGTTCTTC	CSARSAREQFF
NA	TRBV9	TRBJ1-5	NA	TGTGCCAGCAGGCGACAGTATAGCAATCAGCCCCAGCATTTT	CASRRQYSNQPQHF
few	TRBV29-1	TRBJ2-5	TRBD1	TGCAGCGCGGGACAGGGTCTGAGGGAGACCCAGTACTTC	CSAGQGLRETQYF
few	TRBV3-1	TRBJ2-1	NA	TGTGCCAGCAGCCAATTGCGGAGCGGGAATGAGCAGTTCTTC	CASSQLRSGNEQFF
many	TRBV10-2	TRBJ2-3	NA	TGCGCCAGCAGTGTGGTAACCCTATCCGATACGCAGTATTTT	CASSVVTLSDTQYF
once	TRBV20-1	TRBJ1-3	NA	TGCAGTGCGGGGACGGGAGCTACTGGAAACACCATATATTTT	CSAGTGATGNTIYF
NA	TRBV9	TRBJ1-1	NA	TGTGCCAGCAGCTTCCCCCCAACCGGCGTTGAAGCTTTCTTT	CASSFPPTGVEAFF
NA	TRBV3-1	TRBJ1-1	NA	TGTGCCAGCAGCCAGGCCGGGGGGGGGAACACTGAAGCTTTCTTT	CASSQAGGGNTEAFF
few	TRBV20-1	TRBJ2-5	TRBD2	TGCAGTGCCCTTGGGACTAGCGGGAGTCGGGAGACCCAGTACTTC	CSALGTSGSRETQYF
NA	TRBV19	TRBJ2-3	NA	TGTGCCAGTAGTGCCCGTGGAGCGACTAGCACAGATACGCAGTATTTT	CASSARGATSTDTQYF
few	TRBV7-2	TRBJ2-7	TRBD1	TGTGCCAGCGGGTCCGGGACAGGGGGATACGAGCAGTACTTC	CASGSGTGGYEQYF
NA	TRBV6-2/TRBV6-3	TRBJ2-2	TRBD2	TGTGCCAGCAACCCGGGACTAGCGGGAGATATAGTCACCGGGGAGCTGTTTTTT	CASNPGLAGDIVTGELFF
few	TRBV19	TRBJ2-7	NA	TGTGCCAGTAGTATCGGAGGGTACGAGCAGTACTTC	CASSIGGYEQYF
NA	TRBV12-3/TRBV12-4	TRBJ2-7	NA	TGTGCCAGCAGTTTTCCCCATTCCATGAGATACGAGCAGTACTTC	CASSFPHSMRYEQYF
NA	TRBV20-1	TRBJ2-2	NA	TGCAGTGCTCTCGACGCGGACAGGAACACCGGGGAGCTGTTTTTT	CSALDADRNTGELFF
NA	TRBV10-3	TRBJ2-1	NA	TGTGCCATCAGTGGACAGAGGGTAGACAATGAGCAGTTCTTC	CAISGQRVDNEQFF
once	TRBV10-3	TRBJ1-5	NA	TGTGCCATCAGTGACGCCGGTCAGCCCCAGCATTTT	CAISDAGQPQHF
NA	TRBV9	TRBJ2-2	NA	TGTGCCAGCAGCGTGAAGGACAGAGCTTCCACCGGGGAGCTGTTTTTT	CASSVKDRASTGELFF
NA	TRBV6-2/TRBV6-3	TRBJ2-1	NA	TGTGCCAGCAGTTACGACAGCAATGAGCAGTTCTTC	CASSYDSNEQFF
NA	TRBV5-3	TRBJ2-3	NA	TGTGCCAGAAGCGATGGACGGCATAGCACAGATACGCAGTATTTT	CARSDGRHSTDTQYF
many	TRBV29-1	TRBJ1-2	NA	TGCAGCGTGTCTAGTGGTGGCTATGGCTACACCTTC	CSVSSGGYGYTF
once	TRBV2	TRBJ1-2	NA	TGTGCCAGCACTGCCAACTATGGCTACACCTTC	CASTANYGYTF
NA	TRBV13	TRBJ2-1	TRBD2	TGTGCCAGCAGGTTGGGGGGGGGGAATGAGCAGTTCTTC	CASRLGGGNEQFF
NA	TRBV2	TRBJ1-1	TRBD1	TGTGCCAGCAGTGGGAGGACAGGCCCTATGAACACTGAAGCTTTCTTT	CASSGRTGPMNTEAFF
NA	TRBV6-1	TRBJ2-2	NA	TGTGCCAGCAGTGAGTTCACCGGGGAGCTGTTTTTT	CASSEFTGELFF
NA	TRBV20-1	TRBJ2-7	NA	TGCAGTGCTAGGTTGGATACCTACGAGCAGTACTTC	CSARLDTYEQYF
few	TRBV5-1	TRBJ1-1	NA	TGCGCCAGCATGAGGACGGATAACACTGAAGCTTTCTTT	CASMRTDNTEAFF
NA	TRBV20-1	TRBJ2-7	NA	TGCAGTGCTAGGGAGGGACCAAGGGAGCAGTACTTC	CSAREGPREQYF
few	TRBV6-1	TRBJ1-1	NA	TGTGCCAGCAGCACGTACCTAGTGAACACTGAAGCTTTCTTT	CASSTYLVNTEAFF
NA	TRBV2	TRBJ2-1	TRBD1	TGTGCCAGCAGCGGAAGGACAGGGGGTGAGCAGTTCTTC	CASSGRTGGEQFF
few	TRBV11-1	TRBJ2-1	TRBD2	TGTGCCAGCAGCTTAGAGAGGTCCCGGACTAGCGGTTACAATGAGCAGTTCTTC	CASSLERSRTSGYNEQFF